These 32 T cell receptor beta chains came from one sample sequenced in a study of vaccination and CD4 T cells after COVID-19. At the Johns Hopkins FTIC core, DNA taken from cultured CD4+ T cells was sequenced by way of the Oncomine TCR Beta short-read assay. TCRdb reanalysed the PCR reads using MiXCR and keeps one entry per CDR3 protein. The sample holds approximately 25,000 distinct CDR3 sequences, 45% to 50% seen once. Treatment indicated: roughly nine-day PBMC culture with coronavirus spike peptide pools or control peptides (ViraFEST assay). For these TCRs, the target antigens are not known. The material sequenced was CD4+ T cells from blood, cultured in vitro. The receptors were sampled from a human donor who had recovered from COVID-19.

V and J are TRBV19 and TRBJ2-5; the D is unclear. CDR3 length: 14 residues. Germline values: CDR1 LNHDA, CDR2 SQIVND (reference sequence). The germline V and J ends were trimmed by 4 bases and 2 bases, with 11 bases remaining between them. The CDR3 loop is CASSTGTAQETQYF. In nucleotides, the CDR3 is TGTGCCAGTAGTACCGGAACAGCACAAGAGACCCAGTACTTC.

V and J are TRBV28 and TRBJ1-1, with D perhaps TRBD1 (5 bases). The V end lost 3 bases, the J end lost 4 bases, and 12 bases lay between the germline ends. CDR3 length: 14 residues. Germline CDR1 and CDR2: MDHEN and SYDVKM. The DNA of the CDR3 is TGTGCCAGCAGTTTCATGGGGGTGTCCACTGAAGCTTTCTTT. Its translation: CASSFMGVSTEAFF.

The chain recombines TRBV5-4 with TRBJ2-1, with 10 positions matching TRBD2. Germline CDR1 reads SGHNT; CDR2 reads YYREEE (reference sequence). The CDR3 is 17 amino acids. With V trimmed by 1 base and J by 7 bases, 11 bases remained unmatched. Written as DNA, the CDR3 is TGTGCCAGCAGCTTGCGCGGAAGCGGGGGGGCCGGTAATGAGCAGTTCTTC. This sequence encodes CASSLRGSGGAGNEQFF.

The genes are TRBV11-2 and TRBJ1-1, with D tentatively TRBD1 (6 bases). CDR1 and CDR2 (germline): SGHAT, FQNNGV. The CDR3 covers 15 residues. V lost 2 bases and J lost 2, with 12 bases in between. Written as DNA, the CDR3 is TGTGCCAGCAGCTTAAGTCAGGGGTTTAACACTGAAGCTTTCTTT. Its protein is CASSLSQGFNTEAFF.

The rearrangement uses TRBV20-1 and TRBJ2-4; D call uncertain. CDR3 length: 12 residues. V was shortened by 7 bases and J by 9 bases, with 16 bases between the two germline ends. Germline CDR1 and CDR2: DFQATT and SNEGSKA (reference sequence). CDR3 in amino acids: CSVRVGPIIQYF. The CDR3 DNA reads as TGCAGTGTGCGAGTCGGCCCTATCATTCAGTACTTC.

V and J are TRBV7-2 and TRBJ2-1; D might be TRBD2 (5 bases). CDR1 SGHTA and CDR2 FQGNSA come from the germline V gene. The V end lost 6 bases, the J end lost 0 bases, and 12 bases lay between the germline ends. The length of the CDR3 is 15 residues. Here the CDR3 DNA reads TGTGCCAGCAGATACCCGGGAATCTCCTACAATGAGCAGTTCTTC. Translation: CASRYPGISYNEQFF.

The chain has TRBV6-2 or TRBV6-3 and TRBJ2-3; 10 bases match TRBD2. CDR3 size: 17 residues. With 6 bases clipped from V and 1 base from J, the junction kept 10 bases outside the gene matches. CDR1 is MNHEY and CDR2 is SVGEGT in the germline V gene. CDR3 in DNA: TGTGCCAGCAGCAGGACCGGGACTAGCGACCGCACAGATACGCAGTATTTT. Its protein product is CASSRTGTSDRTDTQYF.

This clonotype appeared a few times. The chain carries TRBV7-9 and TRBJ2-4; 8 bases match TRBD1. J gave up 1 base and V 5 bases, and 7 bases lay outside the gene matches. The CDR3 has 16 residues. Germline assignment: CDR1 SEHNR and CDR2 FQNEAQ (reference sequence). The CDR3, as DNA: TGTGCCAGCAGCACCGGACAGGGATGGGCCAAAAACATTCAGTACTTC. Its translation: CASSTGQGWAKNIQYF. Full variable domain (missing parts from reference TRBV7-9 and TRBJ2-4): DTGVSQNPRHKITKRGQNVTFRCDPISEHNRLYWYRQTLGQGPEFLTYFQNEAQLEKSRLLSDRFSAERPKGSFSTLEIQRTEQGDSAMYLCASSTGQGWAKNIQYFGAGTRLSVL.

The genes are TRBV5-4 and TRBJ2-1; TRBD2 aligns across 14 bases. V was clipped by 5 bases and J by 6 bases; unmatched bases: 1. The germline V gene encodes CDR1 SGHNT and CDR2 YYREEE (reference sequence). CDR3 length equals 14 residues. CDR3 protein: CASSGLAGGNEQFF. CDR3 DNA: TGTGCCAGCAGTGGACTAGCGGGAGGCAATGAGCAGTTCTTC.

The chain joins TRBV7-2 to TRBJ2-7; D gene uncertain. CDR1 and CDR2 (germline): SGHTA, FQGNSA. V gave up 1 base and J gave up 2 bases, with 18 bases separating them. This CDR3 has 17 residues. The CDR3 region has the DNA TGTGCCAGCAGCTTAGTGGGCAGCTTATTGACAACCTACGAGCAGTACTTC. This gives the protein CASSLVGSLLTTYEQYF.

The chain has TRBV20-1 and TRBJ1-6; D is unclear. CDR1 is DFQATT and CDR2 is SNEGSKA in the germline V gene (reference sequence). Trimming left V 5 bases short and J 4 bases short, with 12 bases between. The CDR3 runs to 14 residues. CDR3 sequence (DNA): TGCAGTGCTCCGCGGGCAGTTTATAATTCACCCCTCCACTTT. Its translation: CSAPRAVYNSPLHF.

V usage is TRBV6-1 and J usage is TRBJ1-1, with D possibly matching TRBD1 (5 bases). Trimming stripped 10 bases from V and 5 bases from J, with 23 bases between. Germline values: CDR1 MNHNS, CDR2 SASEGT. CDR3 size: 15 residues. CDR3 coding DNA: TGTGCCAATGCTCAACGCCCGGGACCAGGTACTGAAGCTTTCTTT. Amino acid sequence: CANAQRPGPGTEAFF.

The CDR3 region is CASSRADTQYF. For the CDR3, the DNA is TGCGCCAGCAGTCGCGCAGATACGCAGTATTTT. V and J are TRBV10-1 and TRBJ2-3; unclear D gene. The CDR3 sequence is 11 residues long. Germline CDR1 is WNHNN and CDR2 is SYGVQD (reference sequence). V shed 5 bases and J shed 4 bases, with 4 bases lying between them.

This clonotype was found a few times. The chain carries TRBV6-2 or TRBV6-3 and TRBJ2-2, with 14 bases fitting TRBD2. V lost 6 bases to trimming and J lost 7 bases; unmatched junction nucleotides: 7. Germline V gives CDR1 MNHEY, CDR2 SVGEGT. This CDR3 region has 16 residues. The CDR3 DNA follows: TGTGCCAGCAGCCCAGGGACTAGCGGGAGAATCGGGGAGCTGTTTTTT. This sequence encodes CASSPGTSGRIGELFF.

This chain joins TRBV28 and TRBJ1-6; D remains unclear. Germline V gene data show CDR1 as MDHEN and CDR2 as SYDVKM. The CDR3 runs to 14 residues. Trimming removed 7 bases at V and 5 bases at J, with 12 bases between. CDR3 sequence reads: CASTRPDHNSPLHF. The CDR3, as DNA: TGTGCCAGCACCAGACCGGACCATAATTCACCCCTCCACTTT.

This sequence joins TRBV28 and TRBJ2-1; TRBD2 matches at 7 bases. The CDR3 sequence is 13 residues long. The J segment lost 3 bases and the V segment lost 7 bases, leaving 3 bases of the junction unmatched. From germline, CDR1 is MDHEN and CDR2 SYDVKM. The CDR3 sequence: CASTGGGYNEQFF. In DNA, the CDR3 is TGTGCCAGCACTGGGGGGGGCTACAATGAGCAGTTCTTC.

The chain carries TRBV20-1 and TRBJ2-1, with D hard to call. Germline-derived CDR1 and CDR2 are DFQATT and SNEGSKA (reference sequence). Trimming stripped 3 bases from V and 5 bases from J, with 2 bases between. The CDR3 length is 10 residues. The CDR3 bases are TGCAGTGCTAGTCACAATGAGCAGTTCTTC. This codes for CSASHNEQFF.

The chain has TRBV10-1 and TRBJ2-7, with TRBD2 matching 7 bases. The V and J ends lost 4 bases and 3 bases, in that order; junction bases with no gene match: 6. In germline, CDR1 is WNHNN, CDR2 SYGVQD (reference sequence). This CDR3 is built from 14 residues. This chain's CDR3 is CASSASGSNYEQYF. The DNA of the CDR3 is TGCGCCAGCAGTGCTAGCGGAAGCAACTACGAGCAGTACTTC.

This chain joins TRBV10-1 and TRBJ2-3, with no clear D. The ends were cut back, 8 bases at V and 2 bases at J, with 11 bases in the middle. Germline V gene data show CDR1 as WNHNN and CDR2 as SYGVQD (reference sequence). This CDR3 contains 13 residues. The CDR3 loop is CASSREITDTQYF. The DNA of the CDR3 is TGCGCCAGCTCCCGCGAGATCACAGATACGCAGTATTTT.

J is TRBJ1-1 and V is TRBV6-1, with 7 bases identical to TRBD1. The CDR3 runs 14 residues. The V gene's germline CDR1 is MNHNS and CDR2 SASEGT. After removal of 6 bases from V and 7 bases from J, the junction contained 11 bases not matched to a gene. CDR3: CASSSGTAKLEAFF. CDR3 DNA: TGTGCCAGCAGCTCTGGGACAGCGAAACTTGAAGCTTTCTTT.

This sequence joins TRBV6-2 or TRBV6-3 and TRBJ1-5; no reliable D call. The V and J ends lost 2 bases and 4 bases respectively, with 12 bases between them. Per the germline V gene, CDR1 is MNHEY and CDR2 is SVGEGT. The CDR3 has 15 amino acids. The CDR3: CASSYQTVENQPQHF. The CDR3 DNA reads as TGTGCCAGCAGTTACCAGACGGTGGAGAATCAGCCCCAGCATTTT.

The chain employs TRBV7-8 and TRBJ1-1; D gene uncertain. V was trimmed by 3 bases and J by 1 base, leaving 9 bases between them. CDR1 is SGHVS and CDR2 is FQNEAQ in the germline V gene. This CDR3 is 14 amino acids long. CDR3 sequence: CASSFLGANTEAFF. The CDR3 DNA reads TGTGCCAGCAGCTTCCTGGGAGCGAACACTGAAGCTTTCTTT.

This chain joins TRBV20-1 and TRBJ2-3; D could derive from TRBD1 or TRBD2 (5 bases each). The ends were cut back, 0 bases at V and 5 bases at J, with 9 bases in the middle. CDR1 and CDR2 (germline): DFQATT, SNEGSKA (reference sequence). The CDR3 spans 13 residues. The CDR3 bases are TGCAGTGCTAGAGATCGGGGCGGAGATACGCAGTATTTT. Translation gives CSARDRGGDTQYF.

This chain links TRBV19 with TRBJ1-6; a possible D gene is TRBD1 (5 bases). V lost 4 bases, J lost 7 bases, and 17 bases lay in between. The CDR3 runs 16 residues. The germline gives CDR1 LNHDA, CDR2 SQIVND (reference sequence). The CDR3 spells CASSNPREGRNSPLHF. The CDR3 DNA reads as TGTGCCAGTAGTAACCCTCGGGAGGGGAGAAATTCACCCCTCCACTTT.

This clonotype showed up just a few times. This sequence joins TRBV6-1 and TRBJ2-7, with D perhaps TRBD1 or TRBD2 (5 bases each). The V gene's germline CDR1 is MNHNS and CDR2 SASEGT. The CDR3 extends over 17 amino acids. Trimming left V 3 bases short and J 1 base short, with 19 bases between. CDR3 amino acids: CASSESLSGTVSYEQYF. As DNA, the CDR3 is TGTGCCAGCAGTGAGTCTTTATCCGGGACGGTTTCCTACGAGCAGTACTTC.

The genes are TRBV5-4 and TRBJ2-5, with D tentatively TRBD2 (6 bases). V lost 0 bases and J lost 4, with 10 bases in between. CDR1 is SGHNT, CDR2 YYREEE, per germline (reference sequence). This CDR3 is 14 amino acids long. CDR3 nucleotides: TGTGCCAGCAGCTTGGCAGGCGGGGTAGAGACCCAGTACTTC. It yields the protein CASSLAGGVETQYF.

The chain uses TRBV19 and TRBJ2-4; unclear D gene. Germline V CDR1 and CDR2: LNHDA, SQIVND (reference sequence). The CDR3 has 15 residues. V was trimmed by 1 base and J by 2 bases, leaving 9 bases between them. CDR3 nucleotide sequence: TGTGCCAGTAGTATAGGGTGGGCGTCCAAAAACATTCAGTACTTC. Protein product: CASSIGWASKNIQYF. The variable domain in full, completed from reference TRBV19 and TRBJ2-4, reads DGGITQSPKYLFRKEGQNVTLSCEQNLNHDAMYWYRQDPGQGLRLIYYSQIVNDFQKGDIAEGYSVSREKKESFPLTVTSAQKNPTAFYLCASSIGWASKNIQYFGAGTRLSVL.

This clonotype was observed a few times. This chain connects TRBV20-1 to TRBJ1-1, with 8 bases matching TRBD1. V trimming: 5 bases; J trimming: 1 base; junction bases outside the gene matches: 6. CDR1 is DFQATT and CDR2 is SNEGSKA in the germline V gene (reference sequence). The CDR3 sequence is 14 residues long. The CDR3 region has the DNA TGCAGTGCTCGTTCGACAGGGGCGAACACTGAAGCTTTCTTT. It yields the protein CSARSTGANTEAFF.

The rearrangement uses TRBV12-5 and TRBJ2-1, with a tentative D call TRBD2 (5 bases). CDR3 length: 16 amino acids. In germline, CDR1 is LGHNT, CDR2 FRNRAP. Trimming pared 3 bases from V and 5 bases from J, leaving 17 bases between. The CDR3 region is CASGLPRPGSHNEQFF. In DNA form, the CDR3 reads TGTGCTAGTGGTTTACCTCGGCCGGGGTCCCACAATGAGCAGTTCTTC.

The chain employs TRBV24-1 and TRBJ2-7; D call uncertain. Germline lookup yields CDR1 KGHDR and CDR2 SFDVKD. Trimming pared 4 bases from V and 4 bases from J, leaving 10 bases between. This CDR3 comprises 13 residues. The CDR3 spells CATSDPVTYEQYF. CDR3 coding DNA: TGTGCCACCAGTGACCCCGTGACTTACGAGCAGTACTTC.

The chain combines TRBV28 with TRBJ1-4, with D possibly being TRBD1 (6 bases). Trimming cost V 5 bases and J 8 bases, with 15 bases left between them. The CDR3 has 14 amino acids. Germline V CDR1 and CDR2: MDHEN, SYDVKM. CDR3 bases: TGTGCCAGCAGTCTCCTTTCGGGACAAGAAAAACTGTTTTTT. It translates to CASSLLSGQEKLFF.

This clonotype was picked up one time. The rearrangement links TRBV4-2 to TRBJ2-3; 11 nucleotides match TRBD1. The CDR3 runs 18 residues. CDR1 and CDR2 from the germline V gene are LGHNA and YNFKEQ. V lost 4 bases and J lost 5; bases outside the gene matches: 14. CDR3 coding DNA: TGTGCCAGCAGCCGAATTAATACTCAGGGACAGGGGGGAGATACGCAGTATTTT. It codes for CASSRINTQGQGGDTQYF.